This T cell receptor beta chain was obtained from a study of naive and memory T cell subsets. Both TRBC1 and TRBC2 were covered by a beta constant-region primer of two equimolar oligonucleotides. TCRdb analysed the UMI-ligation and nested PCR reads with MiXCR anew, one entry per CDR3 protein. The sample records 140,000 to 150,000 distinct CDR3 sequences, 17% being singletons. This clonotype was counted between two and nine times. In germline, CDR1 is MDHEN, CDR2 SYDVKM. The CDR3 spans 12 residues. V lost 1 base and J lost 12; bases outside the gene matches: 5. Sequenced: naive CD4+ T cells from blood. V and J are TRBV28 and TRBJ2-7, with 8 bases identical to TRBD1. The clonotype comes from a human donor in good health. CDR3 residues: CASSLFGQGPYF. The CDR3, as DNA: TGTGCCAGCAGTTTATTCGGACAGGGACCGTACTTC.